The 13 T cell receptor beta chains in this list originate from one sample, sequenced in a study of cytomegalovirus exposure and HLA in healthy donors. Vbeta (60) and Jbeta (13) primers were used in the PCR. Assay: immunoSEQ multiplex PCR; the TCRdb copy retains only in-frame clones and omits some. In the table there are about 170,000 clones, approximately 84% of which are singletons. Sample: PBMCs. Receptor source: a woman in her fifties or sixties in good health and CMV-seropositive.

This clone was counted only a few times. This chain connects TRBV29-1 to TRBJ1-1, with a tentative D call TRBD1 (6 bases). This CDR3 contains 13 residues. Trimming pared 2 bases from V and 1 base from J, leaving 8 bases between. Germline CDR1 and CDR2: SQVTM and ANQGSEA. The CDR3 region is CSVEQGQNTEAFF. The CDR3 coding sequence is TGCAGCGTTGAACAGGGGCAGAACACTGAAGCTTTCTTT.

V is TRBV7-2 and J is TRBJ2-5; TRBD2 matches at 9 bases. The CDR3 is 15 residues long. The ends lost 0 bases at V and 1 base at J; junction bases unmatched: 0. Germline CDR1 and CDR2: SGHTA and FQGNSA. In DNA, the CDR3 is TGTGCCAGCAGCTTAGCGGGACTAGCCCAAGAGACCCAGTACTTC. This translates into CASSLAGLAQETQYF.

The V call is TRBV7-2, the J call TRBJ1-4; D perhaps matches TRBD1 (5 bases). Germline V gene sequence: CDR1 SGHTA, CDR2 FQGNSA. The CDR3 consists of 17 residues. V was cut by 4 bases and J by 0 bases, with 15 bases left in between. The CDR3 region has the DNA TGTGCCAGCAGCTCCTACGGGGGGTCAGCAACTAATGAAAAACTGTTTTTT. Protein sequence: CASSSYGGSATNEKLFF.

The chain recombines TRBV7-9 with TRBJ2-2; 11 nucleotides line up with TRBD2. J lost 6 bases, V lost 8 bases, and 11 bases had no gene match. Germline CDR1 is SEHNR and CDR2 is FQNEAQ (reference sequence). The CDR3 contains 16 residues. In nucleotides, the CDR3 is TGTGCCAGCCTCCATCTAGCGGGAGGTAGTCCCGGGGAGCTGTTTTTT. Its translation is CASLHLAGGSPGELFF.

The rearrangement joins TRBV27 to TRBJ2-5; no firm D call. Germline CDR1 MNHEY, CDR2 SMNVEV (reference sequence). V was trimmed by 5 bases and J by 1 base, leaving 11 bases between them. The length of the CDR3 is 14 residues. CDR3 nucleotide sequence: TGTGCCAGCAGTACCTGGGCCAGCCAAGAGACCCAGTACTTC. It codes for CASSTWASQETQYF.

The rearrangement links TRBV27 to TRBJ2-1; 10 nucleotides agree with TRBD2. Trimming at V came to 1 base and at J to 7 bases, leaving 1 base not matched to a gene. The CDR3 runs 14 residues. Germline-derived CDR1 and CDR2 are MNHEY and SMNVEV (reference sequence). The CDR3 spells CASSLWTSGNEQFF. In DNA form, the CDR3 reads TGTGCCAGCAGTTTATGGACTAGCGGAAATGAGCAGTTCTTC.

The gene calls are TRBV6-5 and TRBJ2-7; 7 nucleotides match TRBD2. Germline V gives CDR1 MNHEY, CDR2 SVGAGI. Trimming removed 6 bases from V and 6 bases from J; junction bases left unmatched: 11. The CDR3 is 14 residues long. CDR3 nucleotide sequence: TGTGCCAGCAGCGGGGCGGGAGAGTTTGCCGAGCAGTACTTC. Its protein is CASSGAGEFAEQYF.

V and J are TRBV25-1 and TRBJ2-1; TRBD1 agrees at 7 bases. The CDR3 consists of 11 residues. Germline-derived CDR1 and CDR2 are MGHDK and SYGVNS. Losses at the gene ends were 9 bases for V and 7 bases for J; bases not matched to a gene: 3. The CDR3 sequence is CARQGWNEQFF. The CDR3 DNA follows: TGTGCCAGACAGGGGTGGAATGAGCAGTTCTTC.

CDR3 loop: CASSFRAGLAGAHTGELFF. The CDR3 DNA follows: TGTGCCAGCAGCTTTAGGGCGGGACTAGCCGGGGCCCACACCGGGGAGCTGTTTTTT. The gene calls are TRBV7-9 and TRBJ2-2; 9 bases are shared with TRBD2. The CDR3 is 19 amino acids. The germline CDR1 and CDR2 sequences are SEHNR and FQNEAQ (reference sequence). V gave up 3 bases and J gave up 3 bases; unmatched junction bases: 14. Filled out from reference TRBV7-9 and TRBJ2-2, the complete variable domain reads DTGVSQNPRHKITKRGQNVTFRCDPISEHNRLYWYRQTLGQGPEFLTYFQNEAQLEKSRLLSDRFSAERPKGSFSTLEIQRTEQGDSAMYLCASSFRAGLAGAHTGELFFGEGSRLTVL.

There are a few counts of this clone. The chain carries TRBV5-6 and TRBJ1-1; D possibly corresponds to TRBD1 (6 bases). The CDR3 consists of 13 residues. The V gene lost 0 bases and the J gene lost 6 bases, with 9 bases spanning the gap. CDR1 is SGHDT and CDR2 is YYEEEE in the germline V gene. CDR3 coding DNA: TGTGCCAGCAGCTTGGGGCGGACAGCTGAAGCTTTCTTT. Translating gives CASSLGRTAEAFF.

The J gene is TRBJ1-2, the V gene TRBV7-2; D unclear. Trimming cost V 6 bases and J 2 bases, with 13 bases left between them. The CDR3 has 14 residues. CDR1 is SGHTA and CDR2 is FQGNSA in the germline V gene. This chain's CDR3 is CASSHGGPNYGYTF. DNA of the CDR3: TGTGCCAGCAGTCACGGAGGGCCAAACTATGGCTACACCTTC.

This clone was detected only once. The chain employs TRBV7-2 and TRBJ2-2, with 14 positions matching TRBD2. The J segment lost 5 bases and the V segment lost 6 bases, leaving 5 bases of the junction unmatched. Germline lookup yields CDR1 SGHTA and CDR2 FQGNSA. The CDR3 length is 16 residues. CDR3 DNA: TGTGCCAGCAGACCCGGGACTAGCGGGGGTACCGGGGAGCTGTTTTTT. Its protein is CASRPGTSGGTGELFF.

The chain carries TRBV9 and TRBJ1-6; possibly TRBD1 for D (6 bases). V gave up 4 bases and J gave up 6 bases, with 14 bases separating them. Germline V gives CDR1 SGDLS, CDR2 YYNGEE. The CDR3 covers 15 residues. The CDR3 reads CASSIGQYSNSPLHF. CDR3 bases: TGTGCCAGCAGCATCGGACAGTACAGTAATTCACCCCTCCACTTT. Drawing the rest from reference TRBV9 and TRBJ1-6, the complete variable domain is DSGVTQTPKHLITATGQRVTLRCSPRSGDLSVYWYQQSLDQGLQFLIQYYNGEERAKGNILERFSAQQFPDLHSELNLSSLELGDSALYFCASSIGQYSNSPLHFGNGTRLTVT.